This entry concerns a single T cell receptor beta chain. The data are from a study of technical replicates of blood from several donors. The V and J ends lost 0 bases and 7 bases, in that order; junction bases with no gene match: 9. This CDR3 is 16 amino acids long. Germline-derived CDR1 and CDR2 are SGHNT and YENEEA. Measured with immunoSEQ multiplex PCR; TCRdb has only the in-frame clones, and not every one. This table holds some 80,000 clones, 85% to 95% found once. Sequencing was done on a sample of T cells isolated from PBMCs. The receptor was isolated from a human donor in good health. This chain uses TRBV11-3 with TRBJ2-5; 9 bases agree with TRBD1. CDR3 DNA: TGTGCCAGCAGCTTAGATGAGACAGGGGGATCAGGGACCCAGTACTTC. It specifies CASSLDETGGSGTQYF.